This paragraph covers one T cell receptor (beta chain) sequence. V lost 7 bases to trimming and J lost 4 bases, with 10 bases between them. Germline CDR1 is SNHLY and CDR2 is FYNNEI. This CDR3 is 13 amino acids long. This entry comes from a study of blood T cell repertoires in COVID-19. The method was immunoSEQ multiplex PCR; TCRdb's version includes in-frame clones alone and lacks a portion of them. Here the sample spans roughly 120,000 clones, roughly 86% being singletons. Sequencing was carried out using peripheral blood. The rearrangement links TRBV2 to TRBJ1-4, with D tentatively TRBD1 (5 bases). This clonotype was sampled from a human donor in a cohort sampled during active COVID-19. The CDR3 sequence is CASTDSYNEKLFF. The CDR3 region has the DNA TGTGCCAGCACCGACAGCTATAATGAAAAACTGTTTTTT.